These 32 T cell receptor beta chains were sequenced from one sample in a study of molecular identifiers for immune sequencing clone quantification. TCRdb re-derived calls from the PCR reads in MiXCR, one entry per CDR3 protein. The sample includes about 630,000 distinct CDR3 sequences, around 25% of them seen just once. What was sequenced was naive CD8+ T cells from blood, with Jurkat cell RNA spiked in. As for subset: FACS-sorted CD8+CD4-CCR7+CD45RA+ naive T cells. These receptors came from a human donor in good health. Some libraries in this study had Jurkat cell RNA spiked in.

This clonotype was counted ten times or more. This chain uses TRBV6-2 or TRBV6-3 with TRBJ2-3; D is unclear. Trimming removed 6 bases from V and 3 bases from J, with 7 bases in between. This CDR3 spans 12 amino acids. Germline values: CDR1 MNHEY, CDR2 SVGEGT. DNA for the CDR3: TGTGCCAGCAGGCCTCTTACAGATACGCAGTATTTT. This gives the protein CASRPLTDTQYF.

Concerning this clonotype: This may be a read error: a much more frequent sequence differs by one nucleotide. Because the CDR3 is missing its conserved closing phenylalanine or tryptophan, this is likely a read error. The V gene is TRBV7-9, the J gene TRBJ1-2, with unresolved D. Germline CDR1 SEHNR, CDR2 FQNEAQ (reference sequence). Trimming pared 1 base from V and 8 bases from J, leaving 5 bases between. The CDR3 is made up of 11 amino acids. The CDR3 region is CASSLEAGYTS. The CDR3 bases are TGTGCCAGCAGCTTAGAGGCGGGCTACACCTCC.

The CDR3, as DNA: TGTGCCACCTGGACACCATATAGCAATCAGCCCCAGCATTTT. Its translation is CATWTPYSNQPQHF. The rearrangement joins TRBV19 to TRBJ1-5; D is possibly TRBD1 (5 bases). The CDR3 sequence is 14 residues long. Trimming shortened V by 10 bases and J by 0 bases, and 13 bases separated the two germline ends. Germline V gives CDR1 LNHDA, CDR2 SQIVND (reference sequence).

Remarks on this clonotype: A read error may be the cause here, since a much bigger clone is one base away. This chain joins TRBV5-3 and TRBJ2-5; possibly TRBD1 for D (5 bases). TRBV5-3 is an ORF; its function is uncertain. The CDR3 consists of 15 residues. CDR3 protein: CASSLRMGLGETQYF. The CDR3 DNA sequence: TGTGCCAGCAGCTTGCGTATGGGGCTCGGGGAGACCCAGTACTTC.

CDR3 residues: CASSPPGLAGVGEQFF. DNA for the CDR3: TGTGCCAGCAGCCCCCCGGGACTAGCGGGAGTTGGTGAGCAGTTCTTC. V is TRBV11-2 and J is TRBJ2-1; 14 nucleotides match TRBD2. This CDR3 is 16 amino acids long. The V gene end was trimmed by 5 bases and the J gene end by 9 bases; junction bases not matched to a gene: 9. Germline CDR1 and CDR2: SGHAT and FQNNGV. Drawing the rest from reference TRBV11-2 and TRBJ2-1, the complete variable domain is EAGVAQSPRYKIIEKRQSVAFWCNPISGHATLYWYQQILGQGPKLLIQFQNNGVVDDSQLPKDRFSAERLKGVDSTLKIQPAKLEDSAVYLCASSPPGLAGVGEQFFGPGTRLTVL.

V gene TRBV19 combines with J gene TRBJ1-1; D is unresolved. Germline assignment: CDR1 LNHDA and CDR2 SQIVND (reference sequence). Trimming stripped 4 bases from V and 1 base from J, with 16 bases between. The CDR3 has 16 amino acids. In nucleotides, the CDR3 is TGTGCCAGTAGTAACATTTGGATGGAGAAGAACACTGAAGCTTTCTTT. Its protein is CASSNIWMEKNTEAFF.

There are a few counts of this clonotype. The rearrangement uses TRBV20-1 and TRBJ1-3; no firm D call. V was cut by 3 bases and J by 0 bases, with 9 bases left in between. Germline V lookup: CDR1 DFQATT, CDR2 SNEGSKA (reference sequence). This CDR3 region has 14 residues. CDR3 sequence (DNA): TGCAGTGCTAGGGTCTTGGACTCTGGAAACACCATATATTTT. Translated: CSARVLDSGNTIYF.

This clonotype was seen many times. The V call is TRBV4-3, the J call TRBJ2-2, with TRBD1 matching 8 bases. The ends lost 1 base at V and 6 bases at J; junction bases unmatched: 1. This CDR3 comprises 14 residues. Germline-derived CDR1 and CDR2 are LGHNA and YSLEER. The CDR3 sequence is CASSQGTGPGELFF. In DNA, the CDR3 is TGCGCCAGCAGCCAAGGGACAGGGCCCGGGGAGCTGTTTTTT.

CDR3 residues: CASSIQTPEQFF. CDR3 in DNA: TGTGCCAGCAGCATACAAACTCCTGAGCAGTTCTTC. The J gene is TRBJ2-1, the V gene TRBV7-9; the D is unclear. The CDR3 has 12 amino acids. CDR1 and CDR2 (germline): SEHNR, FQNEAQ (reference sequence). Trimming shortened V by 5 bases and J by 9 bases, and 11 bases separated the two germline ends.

The V call is TRBV12-3 or TRBV12-4, the J call TRBJ1-6, with D unclear. V lost 3 bases and J lost 7, with 7 bases in between. CDR3 size: 13 residues. The CDR3 sequence: CASSFSENSPLHF. Written as DNA, the CDR3 is TGTGCCAGCAGTTTCTCGGAAAATTCACCCCTCCACTTT.

Comment on this clonotype: A much larger clone is a single base away; this may be a read error. This sequence joins TRBV20-1 and TRBJ1-1; D remains ambiguous. Germline V gene data show CDR1 as DFQATT and CDR2 as SNEGSKA (reference sequence). CDR3 length: 10 residues. The CDR3 nucleotides read TGCAGTGCCGCAGGCGGACTTCTACTCTTT. This codes for CSAAGGLLLF.

The chain employs TRBV1 and TRBJ2-7. TRBV1 counts as a pseudogene. The CDR3 is 13 amino acids. CDR3 bases: TGCACCAGCAGCCAAGATTCGGTTCTGGAGCAGTACTTC. This encodes CTSSQDSVLEQYF.

J is TRBJ2-1 and V is TRBV6-6; D gene unclear. The CDR3 consists of 15 residues. Trimming pared 3 bases from V and 6 bases from J, leaving 15 bases between. CDR1 and CDR2 (germline): MNHNY, SVGAGI (reference sequence). The CDR3 nucleotides are TGTGCCAGCAGTTATCTCGCCCCTTGGTGCAATGAGCAGTTCTTC. It translates to CASSYLAPWCNEQFF.

To note about this clonotype: The conserved final phenylalanine or tryptophan is absent from the CDR3, which likely points to a read error. This chain uses TRBV4-3 with TRBJ2-3, with TRBD1 matching 10 bases. V was pared by 0 bases and J by 2 bases, with 17 bases of the junction left unmatched. CDR1 is LGHNA and CDR2 is YSLEER in the germline V gene. The length of the CDR3 is 21 residues. The CDR3 spells CASSQDSHFGAGTGATDTQYL. The CDR3 DNA is TGCGCCAGCAGCCAAGATAGCCACTTTGGTGCCGGGACAGGGGCCACAGATACGCAGTATCTT.

A word on this clonotype: Given a much more abundant clone one base away, this may be a read error. This rearrangement joins TRBV19 to TRBJ1-6; 10 bases are shared with TRBD1. Germline CDR1 reads LNHDA; CDR2 reads SQIVND (reference sequence). The CDR3 covers 15 residues. The V and J ends lost 1 base and 9 bases, in that order; junction bases with no gene match: 3. CDR3 sequence: CASSIGDRGISPLHF. CDR3 nucleotide sequence: TGTGCCAGTAGTATAGGGGACAGGGGAATTTCACCCCTCCACTTT.

This chain uses TRBV30 with TRBJ2-5, with D possibly matching TRBD2 (5 bases). Germline assignment: CDR1 GTSNPN and CDR2 SVGIG (reference sequence). Trimming stripped 1 base from V and 0 bases from J, with 18 bases between. The CDR3 covers 17 residues. This CDR3 reads CAWSESGGGWYQETQYF. The CDR3, as DNA: TGTGCCTGGAGTGAATCGGGCGGAGGATGGTACCAAGAGACCCAGTACTTC.

Only a few counts were recorded for this clonotype. The junction and the germline gene differ at one end; a read error may be behind it. The V and J genes are TRBV7-6 and TRBJ2-5, with 12 bases identical to TRBD2. The CDR3 has 19 residues. The germline V gene has CDR1 SGHVS and CDR2 FNYEAQ. DNA for the CDR3: TGTGCCAGCAGCTTTGCGTTGTCTAGCGGGGGGGCCTGGGAAGAGACTCAGTACTTC. Its protein product is CASSFALSSGGAWEETQYF.

This clonotype was counted at least ten times. This sequence joins TRBV27 and TRBJ2-3; D remains ambiguous. V was pared by 6 bases and J by 0 bases, with 16 bases between. CDR3 length: 16 residues. Germline lookup yields CDR1 MNHEY and CDR2 SMNVEV (reference sequence). The CDR3 DNA follows: TGTGCCAGCAGCCTACTCCTAGGACCTAGCACAGATACGCAGTATTTT. As protein: CASSLLLGPSTDTQYF.

This clonotype was recorded a few times. The chain combines TRBV27 with TRBJ1-1; TRBD1 matches 8 bases. Germline V CDR1 and CDR2: MNHEY, SMNVEV (reference sequence). The V segment lost 4 bases and the J segment 5 bases; nucleotides outside the gene matches: 6. The CDR3 contains 14 residues. CDR3 bases: TGTGCCAGCAGTTCACGGACAGGGTGGACTGAAGCTTTCTTT. This gives the protein CASSSRTGWTEAFF.

There are many counts of this clonotype. The gene calls are TRBV20-1 and TRBJ2-2, with D unclear. There are 13 residues in the CDR3. Germline loops: CDR1 DFQATT, CDR2 SNEGSKA (reference sequence). The V and J ends lost 0 bases and 2 bases respectively, with 4 bases between them. CDR3 coding DNA: TGCAGTGCTAGAGACCCCAACACCGGGGAGCTGTTTTTT. It specifies CSARDPNTGELFF.

Regarding this clonotype: The conserved phenylalanine or tryptophan normally closing the CDR3 is absent here, so this likely arose from a read error. The J gene is TRBJ2-7, the V gene TRBV28; maybe TRBD1 (5 bases). CDR1 is MDHEN and CDR2 is SYDVKM in the germline V gene. The V end was cut by 7 bases, the J end by 1 base, with 17 bases between. There are 15 residues in the CDR3. The CDR3 nucleotides read TGTGCCAGCACCATCGGTTCTCCAGGGTCCTACGAGCAGTACCTC. Translated: CASTIGSPGSYEQYL.

The sample holds many counts of this clonotype. This sequence joins TRBV5-6 and TRBJ2-3; D perhaps matches TRBD1 (5 bases). CDR1 and CDR2 (germline): SGHDT, YYEEEE. This CDR3 spans 16 amino acids. V was cut by 0 bases and J by 4 bases, with 15 bases left in between. The DNA of the CDR3 is TGTGCCAGCAGCTTGGAGGGGTCAGGGCAGCCAGATACGCAGTATTTT. It translates to CASSLEGSGQPDTQYF.

This clonotype was recorded a few times. The gene calls are TRBV7-9 and TRBJ1-1; 7 bases fit TRBD1. Germline V gene sequence: CDR1 SEHNR, CDR2 FQNEAQ (reference sequence). This CDR3 region has 13 residues. The junction had 4 bases not matched to a gene; V was cut back by 2 bases and J by 7 bases. The DNA for the CDR3 is TGTGCCAGCAGCTTATGGGACAGACATGAAGCTTTCTTT. Amino acids: CASSLWDRHEAFF.

The sample holds many counts of this clonotype. The rearrangement links TRBV7-9 to TRBJ1-1, with D unclear. The CDR3 has 13 residues. V lost 3 bases and J 1 base, leaving 6 bases between the germline ends. Germline assignment: CDR1 SEHNR and CDR2 FQNEAQ (reference sequence). CDR3: CASSFSPNTEAFF. Written as DNA, the CDR3 is TGTGCCAGCAGCTTCAGTCCGAACACTGAAGCTTTCTTT.

This clonotype was detected a few times. V is TRBV3-1 and J is TRBJ2-3, with 14 bases that match TRBD2. CDR1 and CDR2 (germline): LGHDT, YNNKEL (reference sequence). The CDR3 loop spans 18 amino acids. The ends lost 5 bases at V and 2 bases at J; junction bases unmatched: 9. CDR3 protein: CASSEGTSGGFFTDTQYF. For the CDR3, the DNA is TGTGCCAGCAGCGAAGGGACTAGCGGGGGATTTTTCACAGATACGCAGTATTTT.

The sample holds many counts of this clonotype. The rearrangement uses TRBV24-1 and TRBJ2-1; D is unresolved. The CDR3 loop spans 13 amino acids. With 2 bases removed from V and 7 bases from J, the gap between germline ends came to 8 bases. Germline V CDR1 and CDR2: KGHDR, SFDVKD. Written as DNA, the CDR3 is TGTGCCACCAGTGATTCCGGACGGAATGAGCAGTTCTTC. Amino acid sequence: CATSDSGRNEQFF.

For this clonotype: This sequence may be a read error, since a much larger clone differs from it by one base. The genes are TRBV6-6 and TRBJ2-5, with a weak D call TRBD2 (5 bases). This CDR3 spans 14 amino acids. CDR1 and CDR2 (germline): MNHNY, SVGAGI (reference sequence). This CDR3 is CATTTPNAGETQHF. The CDR3 DNA reads TGTGCCACCACAACCCCGAATGCCGGGGAGACCCAGCACTTC.

There are a few counts of this clonotype. The chain couples TRBV3-1 to TRBJ2-1, with no clear D. The CDR3 totals 15 residues. The ends were cut back, 5 bases at V and 5 bases at J, with 16 bases in the middle. CDR1 is LGHDT and CDR2 is YNNKEL in the germline V gene (reference sequence). The CDR3 here is CASSLDPNPDNEQFF. CDR3 DNA sequence: TGTGCCAGCAGCTTGGACCCCAACCCCGACAATGAGCAGTTCTTC.

This chain links TRBV4-3 with TRBJ2-3; tentatively, D is TRBD2 (6 bases). Per germline, CDR1 LGHNA and CDR2 YSLEER. V was pared by 0 bases and J by 4 bases, with 14 bases between. The CDR3 spans 16 residues. This CDR3 is CASSQDRHSSADTQYF. The CDR3 DNA is TGCGCCAGCAGCCAAGATCGGCATTCTAGCGCAGATACGCAGTATTTT.

There are many counts of this clonotype. This rearrangement joins TRBV27 to TRBJ2-7; 13 bases map to TRBD2. The CDR3 has 15 amino acids. V dropped 8 bases and J dropped 6; count of bases not matched to a gene: 10. CDR1 and CDR2 (germline): MNHEY, SMNVEV (reference sequence). CDR3 sequence (DNA): TGTGCCAGCCGATCGGGACTAGCGGGAATTGGCGAGCAGTACTTC. It encodes CASRSGLAGIGEQYF.

On this clonotype itself: A much larger clone differs by one base, so this may be a read error. The CDR3 carries no conserved terminal phenylalanine or tryptophan, so it likely arises from a read error. V gene TRBV9 combines with J gene TRBJ2-7, with 9 nucleotides matching TRBD2. Germline V gene data show CDR1 as SGDLS and CDR2 as YYNGEE. This CDR3 comprises 14 residues. V shed 4 bases and J 3 bases; nucleotides not matched to a gene: 5. Here the CDR3 reads CASSPVTSGYEQYS. The CDR3 DNA reads TGTGCCAGCAGCCCAGTGACTAGCGGCTACGAGCAGTACTCC.

This clonotype was seen repeatedly, ten times or more. The chain carries TRBV7-6 and TRBJ2-7; 9 nucleotides align to TRBD1. CDR1 and CDR2 from the germline V gene are SGHVS and FNYEAQ. V lost 5 bases to trimming and J lost 7 bases; unmatched junction nucleotides: 12. The CDR3 consists of 15 residues. CDR3 sequence (DNA): TGTGCCAGCAGCATCTGCGACAGGGGGATGTGTGAGCAGTACTTC. Encoded protein: CASSICDRGMCEQYF.